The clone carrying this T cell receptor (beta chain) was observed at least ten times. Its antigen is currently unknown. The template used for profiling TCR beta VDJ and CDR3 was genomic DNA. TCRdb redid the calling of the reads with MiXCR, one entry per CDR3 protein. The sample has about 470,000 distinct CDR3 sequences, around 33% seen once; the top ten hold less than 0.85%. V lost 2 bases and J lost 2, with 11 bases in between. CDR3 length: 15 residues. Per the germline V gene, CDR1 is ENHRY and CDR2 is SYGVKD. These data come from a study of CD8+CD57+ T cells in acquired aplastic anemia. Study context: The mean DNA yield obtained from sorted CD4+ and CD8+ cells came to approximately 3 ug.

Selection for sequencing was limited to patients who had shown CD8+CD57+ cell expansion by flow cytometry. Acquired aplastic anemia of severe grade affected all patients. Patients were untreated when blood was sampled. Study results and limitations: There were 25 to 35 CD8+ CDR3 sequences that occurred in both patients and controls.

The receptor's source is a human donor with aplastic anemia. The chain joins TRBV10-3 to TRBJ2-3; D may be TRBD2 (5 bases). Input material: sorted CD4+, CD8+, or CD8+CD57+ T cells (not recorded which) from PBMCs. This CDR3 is CAISERESDTDTQYF. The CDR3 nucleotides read TGTGCCATCAGTGAGAGGGAGTCTGACACAGATACGCAGTATTTT.